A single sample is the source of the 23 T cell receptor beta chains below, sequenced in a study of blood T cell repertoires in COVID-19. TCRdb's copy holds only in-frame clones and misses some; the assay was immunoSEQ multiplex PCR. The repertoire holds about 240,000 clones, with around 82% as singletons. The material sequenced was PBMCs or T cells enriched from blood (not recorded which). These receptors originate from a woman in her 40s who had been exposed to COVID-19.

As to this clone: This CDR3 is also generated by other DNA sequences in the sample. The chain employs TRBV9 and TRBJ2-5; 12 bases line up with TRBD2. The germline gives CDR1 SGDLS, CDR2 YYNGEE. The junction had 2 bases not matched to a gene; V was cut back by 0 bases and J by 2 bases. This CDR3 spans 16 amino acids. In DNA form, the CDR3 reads TGTGCCAGCAGCGTAGCTACTAGCGGGGGGCAAGAGACCCAGTACTTC. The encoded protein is CASSVATSGGQETQYF.

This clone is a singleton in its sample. CDR3 DNA: TGTGCCAGCAGCTTGGAGGCTAGCGGGGTTGAGACCCAGTACTTC. This encodes CASSLEASGVETQYF. The chain recombines TRBV5-4 with TRBJ2-5; 9 positions agree with TRBD2. With V trimmed by 0 bases and J by 5 bases, 5 bases remained unmatched. The V gene's germline CDR1 is SGHNT and CDR2 YYREEE (reference sequence). There are 15 residues in the CDR3.

For the CDR3, the DNA is TGTGCCATATCCTCGGGAGATACGCAGTATTTT. Its protein product is CAISSGDTQYF. The chain employs TRBV19 and TRBJ2-3; D unclear. The V gene lost 10 bases and the J gene lost 5 bases, with 10 bases spanning the gap. The CDR3 has 11 amino acids. CDR1 and CDR2 from the germline V gene are LNHDA and SQIVND (reference sequence).

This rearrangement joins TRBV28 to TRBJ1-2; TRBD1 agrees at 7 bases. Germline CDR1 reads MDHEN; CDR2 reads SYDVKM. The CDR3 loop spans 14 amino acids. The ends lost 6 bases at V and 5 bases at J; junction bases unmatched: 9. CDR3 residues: CASRPGQRVYGYTF. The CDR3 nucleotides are TGTGCCAGCAGACCGGGACAGCGGGTTTATGGCTACACCTTC.

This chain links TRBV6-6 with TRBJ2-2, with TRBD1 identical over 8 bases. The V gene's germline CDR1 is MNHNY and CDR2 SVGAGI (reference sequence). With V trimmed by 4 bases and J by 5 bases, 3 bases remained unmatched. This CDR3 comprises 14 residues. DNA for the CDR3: TGTGCCAGCAGTTCGGGACAGGTGACCGGGGAGCTGTTTTTT. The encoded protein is CASSSGQVTGELFF.

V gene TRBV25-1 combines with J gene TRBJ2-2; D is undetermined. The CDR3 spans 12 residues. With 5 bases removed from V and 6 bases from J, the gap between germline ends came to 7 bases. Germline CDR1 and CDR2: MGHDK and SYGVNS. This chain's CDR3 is CASSLSAGELFF. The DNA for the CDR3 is TGTGCCAGCAGTTTATCCGCCGGGGAGCTGTTTTTT.

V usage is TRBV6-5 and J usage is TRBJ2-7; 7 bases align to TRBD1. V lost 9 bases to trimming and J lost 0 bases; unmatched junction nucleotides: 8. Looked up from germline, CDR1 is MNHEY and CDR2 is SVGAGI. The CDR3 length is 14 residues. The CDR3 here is CASCLNRGSYEQYF. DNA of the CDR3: TGTGCCAGTTGTCTAAACAGGGGCTCCTACGAGCAGTACTTC.

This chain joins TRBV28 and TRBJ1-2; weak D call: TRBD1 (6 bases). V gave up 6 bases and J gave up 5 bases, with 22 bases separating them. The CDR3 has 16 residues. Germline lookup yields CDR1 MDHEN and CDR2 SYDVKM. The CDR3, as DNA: TGTGCCAGCAGCCCAAGCGGACAGTCCTCTAGATATGGCTACACCTTC. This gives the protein CASSPSGQSSRYGYTF.

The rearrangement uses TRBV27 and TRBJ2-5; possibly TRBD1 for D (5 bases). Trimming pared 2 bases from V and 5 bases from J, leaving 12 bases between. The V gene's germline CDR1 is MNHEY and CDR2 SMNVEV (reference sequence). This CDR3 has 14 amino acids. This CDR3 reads CASSLRGSWETQYF. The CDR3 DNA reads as TGTGCCAGCAGTTTAAGGGGTTCCTGGGAGACCCAGTACTTC.

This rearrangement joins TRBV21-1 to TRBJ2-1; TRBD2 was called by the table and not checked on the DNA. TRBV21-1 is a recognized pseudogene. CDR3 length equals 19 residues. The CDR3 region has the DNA TGTGCCAGCAGCAGATATAGCGGGGGGGCCGCAGAGTCCTACAATGAGCAGTTCTTC. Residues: CASSRYSGGAAESYNEQFF.

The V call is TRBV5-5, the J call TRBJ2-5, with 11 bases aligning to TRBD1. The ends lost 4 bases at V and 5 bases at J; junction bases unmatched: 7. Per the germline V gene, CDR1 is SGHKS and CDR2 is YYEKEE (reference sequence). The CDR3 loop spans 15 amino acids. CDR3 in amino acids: CASSGRTGGGETQYF. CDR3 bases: TGTGCCAGCAGCGGAAGGACAGGGGGCGGGGAGACCCAGTACTTC.

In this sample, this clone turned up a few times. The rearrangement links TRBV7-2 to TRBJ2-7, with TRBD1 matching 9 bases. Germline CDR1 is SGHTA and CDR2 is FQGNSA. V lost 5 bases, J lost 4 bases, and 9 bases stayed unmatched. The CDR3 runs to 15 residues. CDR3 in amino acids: CASSPNTGGAYEQYF. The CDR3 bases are TGTGCCAGCAGCCCAAATACAGGGGGCGCGTACGAGCAGTACTTC.

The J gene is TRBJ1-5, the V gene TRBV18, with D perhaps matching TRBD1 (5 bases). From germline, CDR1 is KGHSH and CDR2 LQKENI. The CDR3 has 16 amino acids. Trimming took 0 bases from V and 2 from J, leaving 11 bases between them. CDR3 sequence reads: CASSPPGGTGNQPQHF. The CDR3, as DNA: TGTGCCAGCTCACCACCGGGGGGGACGGGCAATCAGCCCCAGCATTTT.

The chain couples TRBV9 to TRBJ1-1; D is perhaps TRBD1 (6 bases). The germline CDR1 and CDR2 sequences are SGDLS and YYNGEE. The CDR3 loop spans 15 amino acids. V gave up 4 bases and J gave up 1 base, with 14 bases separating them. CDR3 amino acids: CASSSAGTPNTEAFF. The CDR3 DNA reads TGTGCCAGCAGCTCCGCCGGGACACCGAACACTGAAGCTTTCTTT.

The CDR3 loop is CASSRYLGQGNTEAFF. In DNA form, the CDR3 reads TGTGCCAGCAGCCGATATTTGGGACAGGGGAACACTGAAGCTTTCTTT. The chain links TRBV7-9 to TRBJ1-1, with TRBD1 identical over 9 bases. With V trimmed by 5 bases and J by 1 base, 8 bases remained unmatched. The CDR3 is 16 residues long. From germline, CDR1 is SEHNR and CDR2 FQNEAQ (reference sequence).

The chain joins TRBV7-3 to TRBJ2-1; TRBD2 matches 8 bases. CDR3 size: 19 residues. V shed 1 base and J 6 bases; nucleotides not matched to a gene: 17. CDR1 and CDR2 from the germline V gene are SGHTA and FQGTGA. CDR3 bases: TGTGCCAGCAGCTTAATGGCGGGGGGCCTGACAAGATGGGGCAATGAGCAGTTCTTC. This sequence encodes CASSLMAGGLTRWGNEQFF.

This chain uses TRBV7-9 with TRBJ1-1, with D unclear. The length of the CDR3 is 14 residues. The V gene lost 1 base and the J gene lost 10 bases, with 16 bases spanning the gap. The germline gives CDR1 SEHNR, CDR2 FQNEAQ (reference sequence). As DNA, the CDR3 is TGTGCCAGCAGCTTAGAGGTGAGTGGGGAGGTAGCTTTCTTT. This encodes CASSLEVSGEVAFF.

The CDR3 spells CASRPGHLNTEAFF. The CDR3 nucleotides read TGTGCCAGCAGGCCGGGACACCTGAACACTGAAGCTTTCTTT. The chain joins TRBV2 to TRBJ1-1, with a tentative D call TRBD1 (6 bases). The CDR3 length is 14 residues. V was shortened by 6 bases and J by 0 bases, with 11 bases between the two germline ends. Germline-derived CDR1 and CDR2 are SNHLY and FYNNEI.

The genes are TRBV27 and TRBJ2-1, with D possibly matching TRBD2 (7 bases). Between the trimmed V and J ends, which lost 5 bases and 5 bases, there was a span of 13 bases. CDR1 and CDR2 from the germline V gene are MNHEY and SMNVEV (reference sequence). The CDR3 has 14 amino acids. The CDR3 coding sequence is TGTGCCAGCAGTAGGGGGGGGCGGGACAATGAGCAGTTCTTC. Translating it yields CASSRGGRDNEQFF.

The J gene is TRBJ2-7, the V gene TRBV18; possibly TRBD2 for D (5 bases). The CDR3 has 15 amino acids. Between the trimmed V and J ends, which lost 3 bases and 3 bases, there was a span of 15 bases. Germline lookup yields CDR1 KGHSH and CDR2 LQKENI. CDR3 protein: CASSPRASLSYEQYF. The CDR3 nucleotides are TGTGCCAGCTCACCGCGGGCCTCACTTAGCTACGAGCAGTACTTC.

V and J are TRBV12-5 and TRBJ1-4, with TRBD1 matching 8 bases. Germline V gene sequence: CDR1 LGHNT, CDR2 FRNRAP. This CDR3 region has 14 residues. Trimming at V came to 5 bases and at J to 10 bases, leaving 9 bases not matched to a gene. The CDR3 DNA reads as TGTGCTAGTGGTCCGGACAGGGAGGAGGGAAAACTGTTTTTT. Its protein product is CASGPDREEGKLFF.

The CDR3 region is CASSLRDSYGYTF. The CDR3 bases are TGTGCCAGCAGCTTAAGGGACAGCTATGGCTACACCTTC. The chain employs TRBV13 and TRBJ1-2; the match to TRBD1 covers 7 bases. Germline lookup yields CDR1 PRHDT and CDR2 FYEKMQ (reference sequence). The CDR3 covers 13 residues. Trimming cost V 2 bases and J 4 bases; bases outside gene matches: 1. The complete variable domain, with remaining parts taken from reference TRBV13 and TRBJ1-2, reads AAGVIQSPRHLIKEKRETATLKCYPIPRHDTVYWYQQGPGQDPQFLISFYEKMQSDKGSIPDRFSAQQFSDYHSELNMSSLELGDSALYFCASSLRDSYGYTFGSGTRLTVV.

The CDR3 DNA reads TGTGCCAGCAGTACGACAAGCGGGTGGCAGCCCCAGCATTTT. It specifies CASSTTSGWQPQHF. The J gene is TRBJ1-5, the V gene TRBV6-2 or TRBV6-3; no reliable D call. Trimming took off 5 bases at V and 7 bases at J, with 15 bases between the two ends. The CDR3 length is 14 residues. Per germline, CDR1 MNHEY and CDR2 SVGEGT.